This T cell receptor beta chain is drawn from a study of blood T cells in healthy people across ages. Per germline, CDR1 SQVTM and CDR2 ANQGSEA. V gave up 6 bases and J gave up 0 bases, with 14 bases separating them. This CDR3 contains 14 residues. Combining a sample-barcoded 5' primer with a J-beta primer mix, a second PCR ran for roughly 7 to 12 cycles. MiXCR, run by TCRdb on the 5' RACE reads, gives a single entry per CDR3 protein. This table has about 720,000 distinct CDR3 sequences, about a fifth appearing once. The origin of this receptor is a man between 65 and 79 years old in good health. The specimen was blood. This chain links TRBV29-1 with TRBJ1-2; D not certain. The CDR3 DNA reads as TGCAGCGTCCTTACAGAACCTCCTAACTATGGCTACACCTTC. Amino acids: CSVLTEPPNYGYTF. The entire variable domain, with the rest obtained from reference TRBV29-1 and TRBJ1-2, is as follows: SAVISQKPSRDICQRGTSLTIQCQVDSQVTMMFWYRQQPGQSLTLIATANQGSEATYESGFVIDKFPISRPNLTFSTLTVSNMSPEDSSIYLCSVLTEPPNYGYTFGSGTRLTVV.